What follows describes a single T cell receptor beta chain. These data are taken from a study of blood T cell repertoires in COVID-19. Study-level information: COVID-19 samples, acute and convalescent, were from the United States, Italy and Spain. Nucleic acid was either cDNA or gDNA, and it came from T cells, B-cell-depleted T cells, or PBMCs.

As originally analysed: Reference gene primer amplification gave nucleated cell count estimates. Assay: immunoSEQ multiplex PCR; the TCRdb copy retains only in-frame clones and omits some. The V and J calls and clone size were taken over from that table, and D and trimming were inferred from the DNA. The profile shows roughly 140,000 clones, 75% to 90% of them singletons. CDR3 size: 13 residues. V lost 7 bases to trimming and J lost 1 base, with 10 bases between them. Germline V gene lookup returns CDR1 KGHSH and CDR2 LQKENI. The chain combines TRBV18 with TRBJ1-1, with D possibly TRBD1 on 6 matching bases. The clonotype was recovered from a woman aged 80 or over with acute or convalescent COVID-19. Sequenced input: peripheral blood. The CDR3 region has the DNA TGTGCCAGCTTAACGGACAGGAACACTGAAGCTTTCTTT. Its translation: CASLTDRNTEAFF.